The text below deals with one T cell receptor (beta chain). Its antigen is unknown. From germline, CDR1 is MNHEY and CDR2 SVGAGI. V was shortened by 6 bases and J by 3 bases, with 8 bases between the two germline ends. The CDR3 covers 12 residues. This PCR relied on a set of 60 Vbeta primers and 13 Jbeta primers. Sequenced by immunoSEQ multiplex PCR; TCRdb stores in-frame clones only, minus some. This table holds around 140,000 clones, approximately 78% found once. The data stem from a study of cytomegalovirus exposure and HLA in healthy donors. Study-wide context: Researchers previously reported finding some 110 million unique TCR beta sequences from about 200 million T cells. When 300 to 400 donors were genotyped, roughly 82% of them were found to fall in the Caucasian-associated ancestry cluster. Whole-study findings and limits: In vitro testing confirmed a few CMV-associated chains as specific for CMV antigens. Analysis performed later found more than 15,000 TCR beta sequences associated with HLA alleles at 0.05 false discovery rate.

The specimen was PBMCs. The chain is built from TRBV6-5 and TRBJ1-1; D unresolved. The receptor's source is a woman aged 45-60 years in good health and CMV-seropositive. CDR3 coding DNA: TGTGCCAGCAGCCCAGGCCACACTGAAGCTTTCTTT. It specifies CASSPGHTEAFF.